This T cell receptor beta chain was retrieved from a study of T cells after yellow fever vaccination (dated by TCRdb to the late 2010s). As for the study more broadly: Libraries from fractions with low cell numbers were prepared with the SMART-Seq v4 Ultra Low Input RNA kit. Blood samples were taken at several timepoints before and after primary and secondary immunization, and bulk PBMC replicates and cell subsets were isolated. Bulk TCR alpha and beta repertoires were sequenced longitudinally to track T-cell clones before and after primary and booster YFV17D yellow fever vaccination. Two healthy male donors made up the cohort, one aged 18 to 29 years and the other aged 30 to 40 years. General study outcomes and caveats: Most clones expanded after primary vaccination were re-detected after the booster (around 96% of CD4 and around 86% of CD8), suggesting broad memory maintenance. A small fraction of clonotypes appeared in both the CD4 and CD8 compartments, likely as a result of convergent recombination. The secondary T-cell response was weaker than the primary response but faster, peaking on day 5 instead of day 15. Computational filtering was required because FACS-sorted repertoires could contain abundant contaminating clonotypes from the bulk population. The study included only a couple of donors, which limits how far the findings can be generalized.

Trimming removed 0 bases from V and 1 base from J, leaving 3 bases between the germline ends. The CDR3 covers 14 residues, taking in both the cysteine and the phenylalanine. The sequence is cut down to CDR3 DNA, 42 bases in frame from base 1. From the germline V gene, CDR1 is MNHEY and CDR2 is SVGEGT. The meaning of the sample's treatment or condition label: live attenuated yellow fever vaccine strain. A standard Ficoll-Paque protocol was used to isolate PBMCs from peripheral blood. Dynabeads CD4 and CD8 positive selection kits were used to isolate the CD4 and CD8 T-cell fractions. RNA was extracted with TriZol from bulk PBMCs, CD4 and CD8 fractions, and dextramer-positive and dextramer-negative fractions. TCR cDNA was made using 5'RACE template switching, a step that added a universal primer site and unique molecular identifiers. Priming for cDNA synthesis came from both the TCR alpha and TCR beta constant segments. Library amplification used two PCR steps, and the second PCR step added sample barcodes and sequencing adapters. Sequencing of the libraries was done on either Illumina HiSeq 2500 (2x100 bp) or NovaSeq (2x150 bp). Regarding the original processing steps: MIGEC was used to demultiplex reads and collapse the reads into UMI consensus sequences, and MiXCR was used for V(D)J alignment. Vaccine-responding clonotypes were identified with edgeR using replicate PBMC samples, with FDR below 0.01 and a log2 fold change above 5 up to day 15 being required. Bulk clonotypes were assigned CD4 or CD8 identity according to which sequenced CD4 or CD8 repertoire held them at higher abundance. The raw public reads went through TCRdb reprocessing: fastp at Q25, MiXCR clone calling, in-frame beta chains kept. Each record represents a unique CDR3 protein, reported with the most common genes and DNA among its rows. The authors' filters were not applied to this entry. This sample holds roughly 150,000 distinct CDR3 sequences; about 6.2% were observed only once. The ten biggest clones cover approximately 0.64% of the sample.

This clonotype was observed many times. Its antigen remains unidentified. No base qualities exist here, and no much larger clone lies one base off it. The rearrangement combines TRBV6-2 or TRBV6-3 with TRBJ2-2; there is no confident call for the D gene. The receptor comes from a man younger than 45 who received the YFV17D yellow fever vaccine. Here the sequenced sample was CD4+ T cells sorted from PBMCs, taken 10 days after the yellow fever booster vaccination. The base sequence is TGTGCCAGCAGTTACTCCATGAACACCGGGGAGCTGTTTTTT. It specifies CASSYSMNTGELFF.